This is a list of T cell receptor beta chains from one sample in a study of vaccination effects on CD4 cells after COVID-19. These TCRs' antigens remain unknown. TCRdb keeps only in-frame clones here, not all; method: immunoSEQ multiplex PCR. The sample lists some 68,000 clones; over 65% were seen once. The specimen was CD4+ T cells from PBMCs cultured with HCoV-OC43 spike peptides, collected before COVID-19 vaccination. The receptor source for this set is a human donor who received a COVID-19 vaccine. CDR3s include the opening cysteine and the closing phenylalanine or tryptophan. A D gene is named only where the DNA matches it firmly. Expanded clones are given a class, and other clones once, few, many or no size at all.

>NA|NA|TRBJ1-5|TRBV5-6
CASSLLQSNQPQHF
TGTGCCAGCAGCTTGCTCCAGAGCAATCAGCCCCAGCATTTT
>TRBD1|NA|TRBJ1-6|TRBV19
CASSMTGQGTSPLHF
TGTGCCAGTAGTATGACCGGACAGGGAACCTCACCCCTCCACTTT
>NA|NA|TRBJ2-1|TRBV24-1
CATTGTLPNEQFF
TGTGCCACCACCGGTACCCTTCCTAATGAGCAGTTCTTC
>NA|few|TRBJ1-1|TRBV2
CASSAQGTEAFF
TGTGCCAGCAGTGCCCAGGGGACTGAAGCTTTCTTT
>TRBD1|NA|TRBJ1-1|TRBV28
CASSKTGGAFRNTEAFF
TGTGCCAGCAGTAAAACAGGGGGCGCGTTCCGGAACACTGAAGCTTTCTTT
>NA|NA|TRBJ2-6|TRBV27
CASSGAGAGANVLTF
TGTGCCAGCAGTGGGGCCGGGGCTGGGGCCAACGTCCTGACTTTC
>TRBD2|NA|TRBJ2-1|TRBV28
CASSSELAGATYNEQFF
TGTGCCAGCAGTTCCGAACTAGCGGGGGCCACCTACAATGAGCAGTTCTTC
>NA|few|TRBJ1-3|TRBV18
CASSPASGSSGNTIYF
TGTGCCAGCTCACCAGCATCTGGCAGCTCTGGAAACACCATATATTTT
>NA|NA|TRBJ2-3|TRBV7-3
CASSQGGGGLTDTQYF
TGTGCCAGCAGCCAGGGAGGAGGGGGCTTGACAGATACGCAGTATTTT
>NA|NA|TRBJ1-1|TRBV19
CASNPGARTNTEAFF
TGTGCCAGTAACCCAGGGGCAAGGACGAACACTGAAGCTTTCTTT